This T cell receptor beta chain stems from a study of control samples from healthy donors and cancer patients. Some clones are missing from TCRdb's copy, which holds only in-frame ones; the method was immunoSEQ multiplex PCR. The sample has 70,000 to 95,000 clones; approximately 94% are singletons. This clone was detected only once. The CDR3 has 11 amino acids. Germline-derived CDR1 and CDR2 are SQVTM and ANQGSEA. Trimming cost V 6 bases and J 5 bases, with 10 bases left between them. The sample taken for sequencing was PBMCs. The sequence was collected from a woman between 40 and 55 years old with lung cancer. This chain joins TRBV29-1 and TRBJ1-2, with D perhaps TRBD1 (6 bases). This CDR3 is CSVSDRYGYTF. As DNA, the CDR3 is TGCAGCGTCTCGGACAGATATGGCTACACCTTC.